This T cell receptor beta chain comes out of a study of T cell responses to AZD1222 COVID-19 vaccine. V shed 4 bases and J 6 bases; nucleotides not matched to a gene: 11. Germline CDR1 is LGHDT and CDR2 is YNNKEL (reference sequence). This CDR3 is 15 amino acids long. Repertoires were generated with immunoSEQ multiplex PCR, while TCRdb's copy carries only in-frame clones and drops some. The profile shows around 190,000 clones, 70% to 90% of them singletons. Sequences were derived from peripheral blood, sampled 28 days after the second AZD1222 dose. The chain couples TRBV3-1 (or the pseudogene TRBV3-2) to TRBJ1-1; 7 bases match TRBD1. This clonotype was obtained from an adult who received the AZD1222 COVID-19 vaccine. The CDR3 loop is CASSPPGQLGSEAFF. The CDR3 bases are TGTGCCAGCAGCCCTCCGGGACAGTTAGGTTCTGAAGCTTTCTTT.